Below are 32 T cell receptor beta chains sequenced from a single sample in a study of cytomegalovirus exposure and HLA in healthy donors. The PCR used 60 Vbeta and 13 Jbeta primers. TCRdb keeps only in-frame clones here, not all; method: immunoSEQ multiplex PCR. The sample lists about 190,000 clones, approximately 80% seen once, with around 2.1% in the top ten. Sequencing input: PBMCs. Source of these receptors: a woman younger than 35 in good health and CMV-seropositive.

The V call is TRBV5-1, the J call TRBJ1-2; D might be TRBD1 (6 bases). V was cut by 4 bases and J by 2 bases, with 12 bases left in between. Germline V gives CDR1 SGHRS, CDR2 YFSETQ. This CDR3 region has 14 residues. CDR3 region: CASSLLDSNYGYTF. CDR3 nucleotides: TGCGCCAGCAGCCTTTTGGACAGCAACTATGGCTACACCTTC.

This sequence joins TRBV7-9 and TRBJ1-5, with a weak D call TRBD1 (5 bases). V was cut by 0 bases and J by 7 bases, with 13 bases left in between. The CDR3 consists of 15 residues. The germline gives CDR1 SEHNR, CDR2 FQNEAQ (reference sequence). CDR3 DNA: TGTGCCAGCAGCTTAGCAACAGGTCTGGGACAGCCCCAGCATTTT. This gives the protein CASSLATGLGQPQHF. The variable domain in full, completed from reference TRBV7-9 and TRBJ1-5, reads DTGVSQNPRHKITKRGQNVTFRCDPISEHNRLYWYRQTLGQGPEFLTYFQNEAQLEKSRLLSDRFSAERPKGSFSTLEIQRTEQGDSAMYLCASSLATGLGQPQHFGDGTRLSIL.

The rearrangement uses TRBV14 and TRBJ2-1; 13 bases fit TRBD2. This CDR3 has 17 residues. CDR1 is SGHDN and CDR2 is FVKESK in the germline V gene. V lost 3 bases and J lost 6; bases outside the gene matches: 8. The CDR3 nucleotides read TGTGCCAGCAGCCAGAAGCTAGGGACTAGCGGGACCAATGAGCAGTTCTTC. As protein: CASSQKLGTSGTNEQFF.

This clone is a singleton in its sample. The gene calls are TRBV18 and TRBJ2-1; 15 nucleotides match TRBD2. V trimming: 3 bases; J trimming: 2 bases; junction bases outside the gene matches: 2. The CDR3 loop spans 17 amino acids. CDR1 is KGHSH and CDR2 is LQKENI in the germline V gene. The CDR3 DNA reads TGTGCCAGCTCACCTTGGACTAGCGGGGGGGCCTACAATGAGCAGTTCTTC. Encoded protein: CASSPWTSGGAYNEQFF.

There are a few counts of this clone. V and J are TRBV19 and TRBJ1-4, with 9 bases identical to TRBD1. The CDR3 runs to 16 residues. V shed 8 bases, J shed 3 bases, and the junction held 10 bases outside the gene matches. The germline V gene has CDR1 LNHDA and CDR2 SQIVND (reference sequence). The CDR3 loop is CASGQGINQANEKLFF. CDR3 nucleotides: TGTGCCAGTGGACAGGGGATTAATCAGGCTAATGAAAAACTGTTTTTT.

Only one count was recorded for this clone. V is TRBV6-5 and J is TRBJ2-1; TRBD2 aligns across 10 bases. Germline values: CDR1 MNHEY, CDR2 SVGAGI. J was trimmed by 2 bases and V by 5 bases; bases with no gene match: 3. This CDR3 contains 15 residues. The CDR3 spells CASSGGLATYNEQFF. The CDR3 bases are TGTGCCAGCAGTGGGGGACTAGCGACCTACAATGAGCAGTTCTTC.

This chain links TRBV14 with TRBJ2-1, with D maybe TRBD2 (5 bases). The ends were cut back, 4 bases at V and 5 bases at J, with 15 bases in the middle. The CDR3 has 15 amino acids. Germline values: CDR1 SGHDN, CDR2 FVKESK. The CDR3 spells CASSPAGGPNNEQFF. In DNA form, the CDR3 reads TGTGCCAGCAGCCCCGCTGGCGGGCCCAACAATGAGCAGTTCTTC.

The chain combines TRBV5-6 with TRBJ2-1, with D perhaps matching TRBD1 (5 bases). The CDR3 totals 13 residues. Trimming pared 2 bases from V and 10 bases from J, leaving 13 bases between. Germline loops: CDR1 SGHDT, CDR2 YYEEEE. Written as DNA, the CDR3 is TGTGCCAGCAGCTTTTTGTATCAGGGCGAGCAGTTCTTC. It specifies CASSFLYQGEQFF.

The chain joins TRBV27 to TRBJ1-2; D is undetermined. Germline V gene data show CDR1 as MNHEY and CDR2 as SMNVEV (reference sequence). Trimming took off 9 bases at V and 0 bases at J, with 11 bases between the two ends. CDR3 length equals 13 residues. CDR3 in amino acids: CASHGSPNYGYTF. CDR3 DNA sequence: TGTGCCAGTCACGGGAGTCCTAACTATGGCTACACCTTC.

The CDR3 bases are TGTGCCAGCATTAGGGGGAACAGTGATTCACCCCTCCACTTT. This sequence encodes CASIRGNSDSPLHF. The chain links TRBV2 to TRBJ1-6, with a weak D call TRBD1 (6 bases). This CDR3 comprises 14 residues. V was pared by 7 bases and J by 8 bases, with 15 bases between. The germline gives CDR1 SNHLY, CDR2 FYNNEI.

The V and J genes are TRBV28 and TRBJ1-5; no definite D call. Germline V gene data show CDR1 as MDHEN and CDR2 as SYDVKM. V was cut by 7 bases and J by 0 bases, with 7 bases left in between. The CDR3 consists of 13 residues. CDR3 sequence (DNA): TGTGCCAGCACTGAGTATAGCAATCAGCCCCAGCATTTT. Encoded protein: CASTEYSNQPQHF.

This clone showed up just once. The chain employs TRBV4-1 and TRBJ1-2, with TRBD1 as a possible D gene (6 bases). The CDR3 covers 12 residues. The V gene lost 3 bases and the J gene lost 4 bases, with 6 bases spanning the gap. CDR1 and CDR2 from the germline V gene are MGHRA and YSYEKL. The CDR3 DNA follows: TGCGCCAGCAGCCAGGACAGCTATGGCTACACCTTC. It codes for CASSQDSYGYTF.

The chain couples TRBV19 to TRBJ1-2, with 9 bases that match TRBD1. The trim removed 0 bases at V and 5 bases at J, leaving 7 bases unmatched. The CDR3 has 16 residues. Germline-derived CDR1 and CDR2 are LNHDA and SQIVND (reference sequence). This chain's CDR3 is CASSIDYRGLKYGYTF. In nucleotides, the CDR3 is TGTGCCAGTAGTATAGACTACAGGGGGCTTAAGTATGGCTACACCTTC.

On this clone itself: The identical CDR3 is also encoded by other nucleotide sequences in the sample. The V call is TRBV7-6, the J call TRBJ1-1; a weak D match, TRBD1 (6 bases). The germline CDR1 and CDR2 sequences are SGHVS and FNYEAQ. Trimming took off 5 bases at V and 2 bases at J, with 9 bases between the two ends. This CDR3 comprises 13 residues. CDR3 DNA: TGTGCCAGCAGCCTGGGACAAAACACTGAAGCTTTCTTT. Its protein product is CASSLGQNTEAFF. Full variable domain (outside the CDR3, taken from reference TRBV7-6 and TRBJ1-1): GAGVSQSPRYKVTKRGQDVALRCDPISGHVSLYWYRQALGQGPEFLTYFNYEAQQDKSGLPNDRFSAERPEGSISTLTIQRTEQRDSAMYRCASSLGQNTEAFFGQGTRLTVV.

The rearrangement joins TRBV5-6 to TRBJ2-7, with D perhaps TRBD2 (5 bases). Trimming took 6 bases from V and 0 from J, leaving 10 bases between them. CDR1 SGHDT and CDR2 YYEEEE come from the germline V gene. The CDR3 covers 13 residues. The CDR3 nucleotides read TGTGCCAGCATGCCGGGGTACTCCTACGAGCAGTACTTC. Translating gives CASMPGYSYEQYF.

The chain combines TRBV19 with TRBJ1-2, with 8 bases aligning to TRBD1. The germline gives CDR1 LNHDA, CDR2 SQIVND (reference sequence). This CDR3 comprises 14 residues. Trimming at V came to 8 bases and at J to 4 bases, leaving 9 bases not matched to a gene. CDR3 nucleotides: TGTGCCAGTTCCGCCTCAGGGGGCGTCTATGGCTACACCTTC. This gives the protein CASSASGGVYGYTF.

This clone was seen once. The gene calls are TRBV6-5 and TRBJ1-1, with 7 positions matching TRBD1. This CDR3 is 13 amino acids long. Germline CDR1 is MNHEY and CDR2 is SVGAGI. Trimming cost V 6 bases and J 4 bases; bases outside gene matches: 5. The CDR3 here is CASSRGLGTEAFF. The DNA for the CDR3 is TGTGCCAGCAGCAGGGGGTTGGGCACTGAAGCTTTCTTT.

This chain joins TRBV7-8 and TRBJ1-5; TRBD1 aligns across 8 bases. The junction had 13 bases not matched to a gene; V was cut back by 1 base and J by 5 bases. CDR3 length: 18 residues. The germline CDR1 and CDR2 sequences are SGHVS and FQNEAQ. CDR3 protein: CASSLEARGRGRDQPQHF. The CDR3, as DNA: TGTGCCAGCAGCTTAGAGGCCCGAGGCAGGGGGCGGGATCAGCCCCAGCATTTT.

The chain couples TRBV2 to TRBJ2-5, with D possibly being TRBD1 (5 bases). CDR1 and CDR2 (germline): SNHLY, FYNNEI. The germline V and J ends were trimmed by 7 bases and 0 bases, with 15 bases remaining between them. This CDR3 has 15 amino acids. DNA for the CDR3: TGTGCCAGCACGGTAGACAGACGGTACCAAGAGACCCAGTACTTC. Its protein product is CASTVDRRYQETQYF.

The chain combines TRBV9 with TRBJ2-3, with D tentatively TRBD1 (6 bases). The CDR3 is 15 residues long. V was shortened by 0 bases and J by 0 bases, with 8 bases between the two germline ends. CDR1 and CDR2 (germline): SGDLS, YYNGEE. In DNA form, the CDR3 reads TGTGCCAGCAGCGTAGAAAGGGGGAGCACAGATACGCAGTATTTT. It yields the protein CASSVERGSTDTQYF. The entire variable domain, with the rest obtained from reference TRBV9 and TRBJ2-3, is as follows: DSGVTQTPKHLITATGQRVTLRCSPRSGDLSVYWYQQSLDQGLQFLIQYYNGEERAKGNILERFSAQQFPDLHSELNLSSLELGDSALYFCASSVERGSTDTQYFGPGTRLTVL.

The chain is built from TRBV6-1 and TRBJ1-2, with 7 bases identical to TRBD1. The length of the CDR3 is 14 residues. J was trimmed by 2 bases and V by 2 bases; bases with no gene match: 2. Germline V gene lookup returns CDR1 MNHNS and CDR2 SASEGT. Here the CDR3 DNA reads TGTGCCAGCAGTGAATCAGGGGGGAACTATGGCTACACCTTC. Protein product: CASSESGGNYGYTF.

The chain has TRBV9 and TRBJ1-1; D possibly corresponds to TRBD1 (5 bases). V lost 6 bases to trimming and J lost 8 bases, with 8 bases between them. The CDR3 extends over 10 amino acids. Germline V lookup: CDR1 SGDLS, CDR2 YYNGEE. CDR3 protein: CASNRQEAFF. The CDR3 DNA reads TGTGCCAGCAATAGACAGGAAGCTTTCTTT.

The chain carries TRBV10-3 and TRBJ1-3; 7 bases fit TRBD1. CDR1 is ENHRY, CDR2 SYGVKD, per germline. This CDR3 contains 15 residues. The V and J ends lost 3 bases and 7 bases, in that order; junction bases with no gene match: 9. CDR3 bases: TGTGCCATCAGTGAAGGGGACAGCCAGGGCAACACCATATATTTT. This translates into CAISEGDSQGNTIYF.

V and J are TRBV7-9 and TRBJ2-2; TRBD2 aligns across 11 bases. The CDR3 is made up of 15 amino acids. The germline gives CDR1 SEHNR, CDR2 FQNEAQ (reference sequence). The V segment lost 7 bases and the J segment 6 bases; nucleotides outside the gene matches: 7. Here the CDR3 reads CASTSLAGVSGELFF. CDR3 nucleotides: TGTGCCAGCACGTCACTAGCGGGGGTATCCGGGGAGCTGTTTTTT.

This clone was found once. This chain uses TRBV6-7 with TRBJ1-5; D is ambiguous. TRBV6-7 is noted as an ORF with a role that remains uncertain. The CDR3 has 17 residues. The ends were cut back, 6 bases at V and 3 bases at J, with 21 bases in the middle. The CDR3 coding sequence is TGTGCCAGCAGCAACCCCCCCTGCAAAACCTACAATCAGCCCCAGCATTTT. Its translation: CASSNPPCKTYNQPQHF.

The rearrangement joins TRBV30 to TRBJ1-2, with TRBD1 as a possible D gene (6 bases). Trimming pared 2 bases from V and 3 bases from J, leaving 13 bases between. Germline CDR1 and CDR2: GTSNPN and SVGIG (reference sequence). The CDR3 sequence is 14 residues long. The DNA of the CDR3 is TGTGCCTGGAGTTCTACAGGGCGAGACTATGGCTACACCTTC. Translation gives CAWSSTGRDYGYTF. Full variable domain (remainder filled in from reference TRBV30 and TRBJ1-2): SQTIHQWPATLVQPVGSPLSLECTVEGTSNPNLYWYRQAAGRGLQLLFYSVGIGQISSEVPQNLSASRPQDRQFILSSKKLLLSDSGFYLCAWSSTGRDYGYTFGSGTRLTVV.

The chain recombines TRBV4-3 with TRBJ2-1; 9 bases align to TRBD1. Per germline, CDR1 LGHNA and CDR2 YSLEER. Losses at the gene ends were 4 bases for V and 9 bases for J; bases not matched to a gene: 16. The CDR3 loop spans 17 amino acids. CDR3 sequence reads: CASSRLPPGQGWGEQFF. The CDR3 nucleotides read TGCGCCAGCAGCCGTTTGCCCCCGGGACAGGGCTGGGGTGAGCAGTTCTTC.

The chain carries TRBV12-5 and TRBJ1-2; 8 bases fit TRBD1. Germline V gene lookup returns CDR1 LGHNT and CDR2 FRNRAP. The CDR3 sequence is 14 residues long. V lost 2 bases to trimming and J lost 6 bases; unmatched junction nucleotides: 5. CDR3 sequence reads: CASGLTDRGDGYTF. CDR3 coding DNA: TGTGCTAGTGGTTTGACCGACAGGGGAGATGGCTACACCTTC.

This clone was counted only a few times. CDR3 nucleotides: TGTGCCACCAGCAGAGGGGCCAGGGACCAAGAGACCCAGTACTTC. Residues: CATSRGARDQETQYF. J is TRBJ2-5 and V is TRBV15; D is possibly TRBD1 (5 bases). The V gene's germline CDR1 is LNHNV and CDR2 YYDKDF (reference sequence). V lost 1 base, J lost 0 bases, and 9 bases lay in between. The length of the CDR3 is 15 residues. Drawing the rest from reference TRBV15 and TRBJ2-5, the complete variable domain is DAMVIQNPRYQVTQFGKPVTLSCSQTLNHNVMYWYQQKSSQAPKLLFHYYDKDFNNEADTPDNFQSRRPNTSFCFLDIRSPGLGDTAMYLCATSRGARDQETQYFGPGTRLLVL.

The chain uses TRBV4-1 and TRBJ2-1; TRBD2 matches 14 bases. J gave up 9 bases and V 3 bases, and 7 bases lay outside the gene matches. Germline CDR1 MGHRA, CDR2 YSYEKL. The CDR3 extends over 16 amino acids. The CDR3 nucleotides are TGCGCCAGCAGCCACTCCGGGACTAGCGGGGGTGTTGAGCAGTTCTTC. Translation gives CASSHSGTSGGVEQFF.

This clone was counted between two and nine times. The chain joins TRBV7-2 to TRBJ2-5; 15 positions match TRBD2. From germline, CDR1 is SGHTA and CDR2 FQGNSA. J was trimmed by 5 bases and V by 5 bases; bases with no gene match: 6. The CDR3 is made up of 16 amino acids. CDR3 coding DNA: TGTGCCAGCAGCGGACCGGGGACTAGCGGGGGGGAGACCCAGTACTTC. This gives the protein CASSGPGTSGGETQYF. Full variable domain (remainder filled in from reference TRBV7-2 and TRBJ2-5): GAGVSQSPSNKVTEKGKDVELRCDPISGHTALYWYRQSLGQGLEFLIYFQGNSAPDKSGLPSDRFSAERTGGSVSTLTIQRTQQEDSAVYLCASSGPGTSGGETQYFGPGTRLLVL.

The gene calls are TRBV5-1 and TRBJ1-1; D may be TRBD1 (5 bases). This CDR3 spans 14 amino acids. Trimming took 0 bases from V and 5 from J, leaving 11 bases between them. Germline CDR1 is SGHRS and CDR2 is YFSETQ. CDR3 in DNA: TGCGCCAGCAGCTTGGCTAGGGGTAGTACTGAAGCTTTCTTT. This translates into CASSLARGSTEAFF.